What follows describes a single TCR beta chain. One junction end does not reproduce the germline sequence, and a read error may be involved. This specimen belongs to a study of blood T cell repertoires in COVID-19. The method was immunoSEQ multiplex PCR; TCRdb's version includes in-frame clones alone and lacks a portion of them. In the table there are some 220,000 clones, around 84% of which are singletons. Sequencing was performed on peripheral blood. The TCR was taken from a woman aged 60-70 years who had recovered from COVID-19.

The CDR3 spells CASSLGQIGQITDTQYF. The CDR3 coding sequence is TGTGCTAGCAGCTTAGGGCAGATCGGACAGATCACAGATACGCAGTATTTT. The gene calls are TRBV7-7 and TRBJ2-3, with D maybe TRBD1 (6 bases). The V gene's germline CDR1 is SSHAT and CDR2 FNYEAQ (reference sequence). CDR3 length: 17 amino acids.